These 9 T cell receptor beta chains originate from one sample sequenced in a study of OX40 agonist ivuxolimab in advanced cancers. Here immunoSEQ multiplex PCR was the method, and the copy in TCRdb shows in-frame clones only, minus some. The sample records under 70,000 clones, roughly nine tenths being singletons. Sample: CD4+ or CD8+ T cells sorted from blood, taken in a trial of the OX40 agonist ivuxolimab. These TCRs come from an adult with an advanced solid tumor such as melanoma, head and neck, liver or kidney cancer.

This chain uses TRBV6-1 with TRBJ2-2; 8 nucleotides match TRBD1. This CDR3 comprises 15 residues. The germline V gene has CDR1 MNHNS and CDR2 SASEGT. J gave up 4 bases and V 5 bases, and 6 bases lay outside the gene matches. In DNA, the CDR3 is TGTGCCAGCAGTTCAGGGACAGGCGGCACCGGGGAGCTGTTTTTT. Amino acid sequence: CASSSGTGGTGELFF.

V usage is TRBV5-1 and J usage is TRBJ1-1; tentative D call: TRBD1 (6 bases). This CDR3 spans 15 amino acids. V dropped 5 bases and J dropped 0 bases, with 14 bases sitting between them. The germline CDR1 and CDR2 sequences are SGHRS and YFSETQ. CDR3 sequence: CASSFTGTLNTEAFF. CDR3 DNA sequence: TGCGCCAGCAGTTTCACAGGGACCTTGAACACTGAAGCTTTCTTT.

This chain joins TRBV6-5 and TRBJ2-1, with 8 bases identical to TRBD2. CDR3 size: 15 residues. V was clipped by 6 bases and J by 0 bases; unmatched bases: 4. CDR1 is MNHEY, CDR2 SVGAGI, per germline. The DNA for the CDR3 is TGTGCCAGCAGCACCACTAGCGGCTCCTACAATGAGCAGTTCTTC. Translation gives CASSTTSGSYNEQFF.

Here the CDR3 reads CASSPPTGSTGELFF. CDR3 in DNA: TGTGCCAGCTCACCCCCGACAGGGAGCACCGGGGAGCTGTTTTTT. V and J are TRBV18 and TRBJ2-2, with 7 bases fitting TRBD1. The CDR3 is 15 amino acids. V lost 3 bases to trimming and J lost 4 bases; unmatched junction nucleotides: 5. CDR1 is KGHSH, CDR2 LQKENI, per germline.

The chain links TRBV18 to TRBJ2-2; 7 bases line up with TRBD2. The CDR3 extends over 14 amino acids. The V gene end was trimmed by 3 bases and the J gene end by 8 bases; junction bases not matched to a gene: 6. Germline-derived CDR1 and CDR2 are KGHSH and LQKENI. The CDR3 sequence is CASSPGLDSGELFF. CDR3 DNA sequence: TGTGCCAGCTCACCCGGACTAGATTCGGGGGAGCTGTTTTTT.

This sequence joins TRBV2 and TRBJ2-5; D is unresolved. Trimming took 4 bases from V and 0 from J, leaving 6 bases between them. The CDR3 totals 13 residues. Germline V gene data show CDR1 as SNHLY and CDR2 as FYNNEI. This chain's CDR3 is CASSAEYQETQYF. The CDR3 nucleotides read TGTGCCAGCAGTGCAGAGTACCAAGAGACCCAGTACTTC.

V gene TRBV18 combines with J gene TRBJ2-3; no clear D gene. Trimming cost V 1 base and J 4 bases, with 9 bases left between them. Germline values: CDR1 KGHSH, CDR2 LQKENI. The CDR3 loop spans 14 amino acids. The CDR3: CASSPLRPPDTQYF. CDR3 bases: TGTGCCAGCTCACCACTGCGCCCCCCAGATACGCAGTATTTT.

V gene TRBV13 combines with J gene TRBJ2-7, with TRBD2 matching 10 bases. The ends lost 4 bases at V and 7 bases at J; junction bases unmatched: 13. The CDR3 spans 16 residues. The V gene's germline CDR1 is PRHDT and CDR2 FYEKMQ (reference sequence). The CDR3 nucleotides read TGTGCCAGCAGCTCAAAGACATCGGGACTAGCGAGTGAGCAGTACTTC. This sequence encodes CASSSKTSGLASEQYF.

Here the CDR3 reads CASSPPSRGEETQYF. The DNA of the CDR3 is TGTGCCAGCTCACCACCGTCCAGGGGAGAAGAGACCCAGTACTTC. The genes are TRBV18 and TRBJ2-5; D perhaps matches TRBD1 (6 bases). CDR1 KGHSH and CDR2 LQKENI come from the germline V gene. There are 15 residues in the CDR3. Trimming cost V 0 bases and J 3 bases, with 11 bases left between them.